The rows below give T cell receptor beta chains drawn from one sample of a study of blood T cell repertoires in COVID-19. Profiling relied on immunoSEQ multiplex PCR, and the TCRdb table lists in-frame clones only, not all of them. The repertoire has 90,000 to 120,000 clones, 87% of them found once; the top ten carry over 12%. Material: peripheral blood. These receptors all come from a middle-aged man with acute or convalescent COVID-19. Each CDR3 is given with its conserved first and last residue. A D gene is named only where the DNA matches it firmly. Clone size is not always given. Where it is, it says once, few, many or a class for expanded clones.

J: TRBJ2-1; size: -; D: -; V: TRBV3-1/TRBV3-2; CDR3: CASSPQRGGPYNEQFF; DNA: TGTGCCAGCAGCCCCCAAAGGGGGGGCCCGTACAATGAGCAGTTCTTC
J: TRBJ1-5; size: -; D: -; V: TRBV24-1; CDR3: CATSDPGSEFGKPQHF; DNA: TGTGCCACCAGTGACCCGGGATCTGAATTCGGGAAGCCCCAGCATTTT
J: TRBJ1-4; size: -; D: -; V: TRBV5-6; CDR3: CASSLGLATNEKLFF; DNA: TGTGCCAGCAGCTTGGGTCTCGCAACTAATGAAAAACTGTTTTTT
J: TRBJ2-1; size: once; D: -; V: TRBV5-1; CDR3: CASSLAGSSYNEQFF; DNA: TGCGCCAGCAGCTTGGCGGGGAGCTCCTACAATGAGCAGTTCTTC
J: TRBJ1-2; size: -; D: -; V: TRBV28; CDR3: CASSLSYGYTF; DNA: TGTGCCAGCAGTTTATCATATGGCTACACCTTC
J: TRBJ1-1; size: -; D: -; V: TRBV9; CDR3: CASSVALSGGAEAFF; DNA: TGTGCCAGCAGCGTAGCTCTTTCGGGAGGGGCTGAAGCTTTCTTT
J: TRBJ2-7; size: -; D: -; V: TRBV6-5; CDR3: CASSSGEQYF; DNA: TGTGCCAGCAGTTCGGGGGAGCAGTACTTC
J: TRBJ2-5; size: -; D: -; V: TRBV3-1/TRBV3-2; CDR3: CASLGSSQETQYF; DNA: TGTGCCAGCCTCGGGAGTTCCCAAGAGACCCAGTACTTC
J: TRBJ2-3; size: -; D: -; V: TRBV5-1; CDR3: CASSLVGTDRDTQYF; DNA: TGCGCCAGCAGCCTAGTAGGGACTGACAGAGATACGCAGTATTTT
J: TRBJ2-1; size: few; D: -; V: TRBV10-3; CDR3: CAISDLLNEQFF; DNA: TGTGCCATCAGTGACCTGTTGAATGAGCAGTTCTTC
J: TRBJ2-7; size: -; D: TRBD2; V: TRBV5-1; CDR3: CASSLAPSGGNYEQYF; DNA: TGCGCCAGCAGCTTGGCCCCTAGCGGCGGGAATTACGAGCAGTACTTC
J: TRBJ2-5; size: once; D: TRBD1; V: TRBV27; CDR3: CASSTRDRRETQYF; DNA: TGTGCCAGCAGTACCCGGGACAGACGAGAGACCCAGTACTTC
J: TRBJ1-1; size: -; D: -; V: TRBV29-1; CDR3: CSQEVLLEAFF; DNA: TGCAGCCAGGAGGTTTTACTTGAAGCTTTCTTT
J: TRBJ2-1; size: few; D: -; V: TRBV15; CDR3: CATSRVRIGGDEQFF; DNA: TGTGCCACCAGCAGAGTGCGGATAGGGGGGGATGAGCAGTTCTTC
J: TRBJ1-3; size: -; D: -; V: TRBV5-1; CDR3: CASSLAPGPTSNTIYF; DNA: TGCGCCAGCAGCTTGGCCCCAGGGCCGACCTCAAACACCATATATTTT
J: TRBJ2-1; size: -; D: TRBD2; V: TRBV7-6; CDR3: CASSAWAGELIRYNEQFF; DNA: TGTGCCAGCAGCGCTTGGGCGGGAGAATTAATTAGGTACAATGAGCAGTTCTTC